What follows describes a single T cell receptor (beta chain). Original handling: Cell counts per sample came from amplifying reference gene primers. The protocol was immunoSEQ multiplex PCR, while the TCRdb copy is restricted to in-frame clones and leaves out a portion. The V and J calls and clone size were taken over from that table, and D and trimming were inferred from the DNA. The sample contains roughly 290,000 clones, under 85% of which appear only once. The data were taken from a study of blood T cell repertoires in COVID-19. Background on the study: T cells, B-cell-depleted T cells, or PBMCs supplied cDNA or gDNA.

This CDR3 has 14 amino acids. Germline CDR1 and CDR2: MDHEN and SYDVKM. Trimming left V 6 bases short and J 3 bases short, with 12 bases between. The receptor comes from a human donor with COVID-19, enrolled during active disease. The donor label of this sample is uncertain. This rearrangement joins TRBV28 to TRBJ1-5, with D maybe TRBD1 (5 bases). The source material was peripheral blood. The DNA of the CDR3 is TGTGCCAGCAGCACCCAGGGATTCAATCAGCCCCAGCATTTT. It translates to CASSTQGFNQPQHF.